Listed below are T cell receptor beta chains from one sample, sequenced in a study of T cell changes during pregnancy in multiple sclerosis. Clones were sequenced by immunoSEQ multiplex PCR, and TCRdb holds only the in-frame ones, with some missing. The top ten hold 2.5% of the sample, which has tens of thousands of clones, approximately 90% seen once. Sequenced here: peripheral blood, sampled in the first trimester of pregnancy. These receptors were obtained from a female donor with multiple sclerosis, enrolled in a pregnancy study. Each CDR3 is given with its conserved first and last residue. A D gene is named only where the DNA matches it firmly. Expanded clones get a size class; other rows say once, few or many, or leave the size out.

d_call clone_size j_call v_call cdr3_aa cdr3_nt
TRBD1 few TRBJ1-3 TRBV6-1 CASSEETGGTNTIYF TGTGCCAGCAGTGAAGAGACAGGGGGTACGAACACCATATATTTT
. . TRBJ1-2 TRBV10-3 CAIGGAAGGYTF TGTGCCATCGGCGGGGCAGCGGGGGGCTACACCTTC
. . TRBJ1-5 TRBV28 CASSLVTAGGQPQHF TGTGCCAGCAGTTTAGTCACGGCCGGCGGTCAGCCCCAGCATTTT
TRBD2 . TRBJ2-1 TRBV14 CASSQESRGGQYNEQFF TGTGCCAGCAGCCAAGAAAGTCGGGGGGGCCAGTACAATGAGCAGTTCTTC
TRBD2 . TRBJ2-3 TRBV7-3 CASTSGGATDTQYF TGTGCCAGCACGAGCGGGGGGGCTACAGATACGCAGTATTTT
TRBD1 . TRBJ1-6 TRBV2 CASRDDRGLSNSPLHF TGTGCCAGCAGAGACGACAGGGGGCTTAGTAATTCACCCCTCCACTTT
TRBD2 few TRBJ2-7 TRBV19 CASSGTTTYEQYF TGTGCCAGTAGTGGGACTACCACCTACGAGCAGTACTTC
. . TRBJ2-5 TRBV29-1 CSVDAGVKETQYF TGCAGCGTTGATGCAGGGGTAAAAGAGACCCAGTACTTC
. . TRBJ2-7 TRBV29-1 CSVGSGEEGEQYF TGCAGCGTTGGGTCGGGAGAGGAGGGCGAGCAGTACTTC
TRBD2 . TRBJ2-1 TRBV5-1 CASSRTGTSVDNEQFF TGCGCCAGCAGCAGGACCGGGACTAGCGTTGACAATGAGCAGTTCTTC
. . TRBJ1-2 TRBV18 CASSQQTGDYGYTF TGTGCCAGCTCCCAACAAACGGGGGACTATGGCTACACCTTC
. . TRBJ2-2 TRBV19 CASSIAAGSAGGELFF TGTGCCAGTAGTATAGCCGCCGGGAGCGCCGGAGGGGAGCTGTTTTTT
. . TRBJ1-1 TRBV6-5 CASSYSQPGVNTEAFF TGTGCCAGCAGTTACTCTCAGCCGGGGGTGAACACTGAAGCTTTCTTT
. . TRBJ1-5 TRBV7-6 CASSSEGQPQHF TGTGCCAGCAGCTCCGAGGGCCAGCCCCAGCATTTT
TRBD1 . TRBJ2-3 TRBV5-1 CASTGTGPDTQYF TGCGCCAGCACCGGGACAGGGCCAGATACGCAGTATTTT
TRBD1 . TRBJ1-1 TRBV7-9 CASSSTGGGNTEAFF TGTGCCAGCAGCTCAACCGGAGGGGGCAACACTGAAGCTTTCTTT
TRBD1 . TRBJ1-2 TRBV4-1 CASSQVGRGYGYTF TGCGCCAGCAGCCAAGTGGGCAGGGGGTATGGCTACACCTTC
. . TRBJ2-2 TRBV9 CASSVIAANTGELFF TGTGCCAGCAGCGTAATAGCGGCGAACACCGGGGAGCTGTTTTTT
TRBD2 . TRBJ2-5 TRBV6-5 CASTKGLAGGETQYF TGTGCCAGCACCAAAGGACTAGCCGGGGGGGAGACCCAGTACTTC
. . TRBJ1-5 TRBV9 CASSVYSEGPQHF TGTGCCAGCAGTGTGTACTCCGAGGGGCCCCAGCATTTT
TRBD2 . TRBJ2-7 TRBV5-1 CASSLHDGGGAGLAVMTYEQYF TGCGCCAGCAGCCTACATGATGGCGGGGGCGCGGGACTAGCGGTTATGACCTACGAGCAGTACTTC
TRBD2 . TRBJ2-1 TRBV6-1 CASSDLPGGPEFF TGTGCCAGCAGTGATCTGCCGGGAGGGCCTGAGTTCTTC
TRBD2 . TRBJ2-1 TRBV6-5 CASSYGTSGGNEQFF TGTGCCAGCAGTTATGGGACTAGCGGGGGGAATGAGCAGTTCTTC
TRBD1 . TRBJ2-3 TRBV7-3 CASSHLTGTGGTDTQYF TGTGCCAGCAGCCATCTCACCGGGACAGGGGGCACAGATACGCAGTATTTT